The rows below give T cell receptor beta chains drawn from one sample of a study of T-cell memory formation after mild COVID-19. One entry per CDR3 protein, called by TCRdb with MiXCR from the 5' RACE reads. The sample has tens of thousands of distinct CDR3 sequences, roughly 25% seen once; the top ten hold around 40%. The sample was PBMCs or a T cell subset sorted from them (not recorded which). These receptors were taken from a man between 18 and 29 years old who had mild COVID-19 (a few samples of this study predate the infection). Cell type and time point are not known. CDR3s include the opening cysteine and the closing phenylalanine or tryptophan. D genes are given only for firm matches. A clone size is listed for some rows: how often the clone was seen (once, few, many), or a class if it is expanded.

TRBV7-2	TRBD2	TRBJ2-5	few	TGTGCCAGCAGCTTAGCCCCTAGCGGGACAAGCCAAGAGACCCAGTACTTC	CASSLAPSGTSQETQYF
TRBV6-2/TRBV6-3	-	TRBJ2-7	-	TGTGCCAGCTTAAGGGGCTACGAGCAGTACTTC	CASLRGYEQYF
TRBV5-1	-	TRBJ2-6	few	TGCGCCAGCAGCAACAGCCTCTCTGGGGCCAACGTCCTGACTTTC	CASSNSLSGANVLTF
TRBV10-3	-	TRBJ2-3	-	TGTGCCACCTTATCCGAGGGGGGAACGCTAAGCACAGATACGCAGTATTTT	CATLSEGGTLSTDTQYF
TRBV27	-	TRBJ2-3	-	TGTGCCAGCAGTTTATCCCCGGCGGGAACAGATACGCAGTATTTT	CASSLSPAGTDTQYF
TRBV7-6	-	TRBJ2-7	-	TGTGCCAGCAGCCTGAACAGGCTAGACTACGAGCAGTACTTC	CASSLNRLDYEQYF
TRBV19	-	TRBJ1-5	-	TGTGCCAGTCGGTGGGGGGATCAGCCCCAGCATTTT	CASRWGDQPQHF
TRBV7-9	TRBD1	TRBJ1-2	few	TGTGCCAGCAGCCTGGGGGGACAGCCCCAACACGGCTACACCTTC	CASSLGGQPQHGYTF
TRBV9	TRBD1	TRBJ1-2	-	TGTGCCAGCAGCGGAGGGACAGGGTCGGGGTATGGCTACACCTTC	CASSGGTGSGYGYTF
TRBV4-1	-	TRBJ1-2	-	TGCGCCAGCAGCCAATCAGACAGGCTGGGTGGCTACACCTTC	CASSQSDRLGGYTF
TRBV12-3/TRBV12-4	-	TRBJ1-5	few	TGTGCCAGCAGCCTGGACGTTAGCAATCAGCCCCAGCATTTT	CASSLDVSNQPQHF
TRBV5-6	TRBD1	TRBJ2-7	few	TGTGCCAGCAGCTTGCCGACAGGGGCCTACGAGCAGTACTTC	CASSLPTGAYEQYF
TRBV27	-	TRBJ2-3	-	TGTGCCAGCAGCAGGGCGCCCACAGATACGCAGTATTTT	CASSRAPTDTQYF
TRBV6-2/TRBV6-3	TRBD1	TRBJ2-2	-	TGTGCCAGCAGTTACTCTAGGACAGGCGGCCCCGGGGAGCTGTTTTTT	CASSYSRTGGPGELFF
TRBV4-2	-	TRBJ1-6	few	TGTGCCAGCAGCCAGTGGCAGGGGATAGAGTCACCCCTCCACTTT	CASSQWQGIESPLHF
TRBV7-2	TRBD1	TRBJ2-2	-	TGTGCCAGCAGCTTAGTGGGCAGGGGGTACACCGGGGAGCTGTTTTTT	CASSLVGRGYTGELFF
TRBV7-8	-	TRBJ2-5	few	TGTGCCAGCAGCTGGGGCTTCGGGCGGAGAGAGACCCAGTACTTC	CASSWGFGRRETQYF
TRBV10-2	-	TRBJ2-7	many	TGCGCCAGCATGCCGACCGCTTTGGAGCAGTACTTC	CASMPTALEQYF
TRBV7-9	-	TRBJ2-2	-	TGTGCCAGGGGCCTGAACACCGGGGAGCTGTTTTTT	CARGLNTGELFF
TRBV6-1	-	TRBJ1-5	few	TGTGCCAGCAGCCGTCCCCAGCATTTT	CASSRPQHF
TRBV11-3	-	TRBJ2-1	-	TGTGCCAGCAGTTTGGGCAGTGTCTACAATGAGCAGTTCTTC	CASSLGSVYNEQFF
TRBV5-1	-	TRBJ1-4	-	TGCGCCAGCAGCTTGGTCGGGAATGAAAAACTGATTTTT	CASSLVGNEKLIF
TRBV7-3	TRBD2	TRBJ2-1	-	TGTGCCAGCAGCTCAAGCGGGGGCAGCTCCTACAATGAGCAGTTCTTC	CASSSSGGSSYNEQFF
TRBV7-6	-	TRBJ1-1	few	TGTGCCAGCAGCGCGACAGAGAACACTGAAGCTTTCTTT	CASSATENTEAFF
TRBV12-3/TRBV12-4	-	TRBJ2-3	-	TGTGCCAGCAGTTTTGTGGCGTCCGCAGATACGCAGTATTTT	CASSFVASADTQYF
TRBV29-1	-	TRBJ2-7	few	TGCAGCGTTAGGAGGGGGGGCCGGGACGAGCAGTACTTC	CSVRRGGRDEQYF
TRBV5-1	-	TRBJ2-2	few	TGCGCCAGCAGCTTGTCCGCTAGCGAAGACACCGGGGAGCTGTTTTTT	CASSLSASEDTGELFF
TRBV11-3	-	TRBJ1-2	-	TGTGCCAGCAGCTTTTCGGGCGGCAACGGCTACACCTTC	CASSFSGGNGYTF
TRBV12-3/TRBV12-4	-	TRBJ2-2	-	TGTGCCAGCAGCACGGACACCGGGGAGCTGTTTTTT	CASSTDTGELFF
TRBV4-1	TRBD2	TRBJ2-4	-	TGCGCCAGCAGCCGACGGGGGGGCTCGTCCAAAAACATTCAGTACTTC	CASSRRGGSSKNIQYF
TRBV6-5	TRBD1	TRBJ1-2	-	TGTGCCAGCAGTTTTGGACAGGGGGTTGGGTATGGCTACACCTTC	CASSFGQGVGYGYTF
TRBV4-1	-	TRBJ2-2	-	TGCGCGAGCTCCAGCCCCGCCGGCCGGGAGCTGTTTTTT	CASSSPAGRELFF
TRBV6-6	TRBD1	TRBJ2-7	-	TGTGCCAGCAGTAACCGGGACAGCCCCTACGAGCAGTACTTC	CASSNRDSPYEQYF
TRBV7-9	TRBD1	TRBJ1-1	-	TGTGCCAGTAGAACGACAGGGGGCGGGTTTTTGAACACTGAAGCTTTCTTT	CASRTTGGGFLNTEAFF
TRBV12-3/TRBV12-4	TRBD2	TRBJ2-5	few	TGTGCCAGCAGTCCCACTAGGGGAGCGGGGGGCCAAGAGACCCAGTACTTC	CASSPTRGAGGQETQYF
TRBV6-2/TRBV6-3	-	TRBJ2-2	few	TGTGCCAGCAGAGGCCCCTGGCAGGGGAGGTTCACCGGGGAGCTGTTTTTT	CASRGPWQGRFTGELFF
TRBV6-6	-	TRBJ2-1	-	TGTGCCAGCAGTACAAACAATGAGCAGTTCTTC	CASSTNNEQFF
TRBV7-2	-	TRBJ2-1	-	TGTGCCAGCACCCTAAGGGGGGGGACCTACAATGAGCAGTTCTTC	CASTLRGGTYNEQFF
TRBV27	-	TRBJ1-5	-	TGTGCCAGCAGTTTGGAGAGGGTGCGGAGCGGACAGCCCCAGCATTTT	CASSLERVRSGQPQHF
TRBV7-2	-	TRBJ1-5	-	TGTGCCAGCAGCTTAGGGGAGGGCCGTGCTTGGCCCCAGCATTTT	CASSLGEGRAWPQHF
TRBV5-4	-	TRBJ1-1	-	TGTGCCAGCAGCTTGGGGGCGCAGGGGATGAACACTGAAGCTTTCTTT	CASSLGAQGMNTEAFF
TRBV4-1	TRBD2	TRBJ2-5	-	TGCGCCAGCAGCCGCAAGGAAACTAGCGGTGAGGCGACCCAGTACTTC	CASSRKETSGEATQYF
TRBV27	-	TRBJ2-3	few	TGTGCCAGCACCAAGGGGACGTACACAGATACGCAGTATTTT	CASTKGTYTDTQYF
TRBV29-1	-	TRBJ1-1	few	TGCAGCGTTGTTTTGGTGGATGCTTTCTTT	CSVVLVDAFF
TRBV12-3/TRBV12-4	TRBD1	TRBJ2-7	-	TGTGCCAGCAGTTCGACAGGGGGTCTCAACGAGCAGTACTTC	CASSSTGGLNEQYF
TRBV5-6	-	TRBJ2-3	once	TGTGCCAGCAGCTTGGCAGGTCCAGATACGCAGTATTTT	CASSLAGPDTQYF
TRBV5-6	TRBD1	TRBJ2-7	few	TGTGCCAGCGGACAGGGGTTTGACGAGCAGTACTTC	CASGQGFDEQYF
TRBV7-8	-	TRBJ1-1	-	TGTGCCAGCAGCCCACACAGGCTACAGGGGAACACTGAAGCTTTCTTT	CASSPHRLQGNTEAFF
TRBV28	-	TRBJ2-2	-	TGTGCCAGCAGACCTACCCTACCTCCCGGGGAGCTGTTTTTT	CASRPTLPPGELFF
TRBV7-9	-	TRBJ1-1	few	TGTGCCAGCAGAGACGGACGGCAGAACACTGAAGCTTTCTTT	CASRDGRQNTEAFF
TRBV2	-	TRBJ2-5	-	TGTGCCAGCGACTCGGTAGCTACTGCGGAGACCCAGTACTTC	CASDSVATAETQYF
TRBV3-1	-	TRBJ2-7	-	TGTGCCAGCAGCCAAGATTTTTTGGCTAGCAGATCCTACGAGCAGTACTTC	CASSQDFLASRSYEQYF
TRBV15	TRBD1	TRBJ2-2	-	TGTGCCACCAGCAGACTCCAGGGGGCGAACGGGGAGCTGTTTTTT	CATSRLQGANGELFF
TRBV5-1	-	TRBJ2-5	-	TGCGCCAGCAGCTTGGCCACCGGGGGAGAGACCCAGTACTTC	CASSLATGGETQYF
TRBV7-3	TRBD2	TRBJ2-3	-	TGTGCCAGCAGCCAAACGGTTTCGCTAGCGGGGGACTTCACAGATACGCAGTATTTT	CASSQTVSLAGDFTDTQYF
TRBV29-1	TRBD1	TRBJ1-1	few	TGCAGCGTTGATCCCCGGGACAGCTTGAACACTGAAGCTTTCTTT	CSVDPRDSLNTEAFF
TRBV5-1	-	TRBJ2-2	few	TGCGCCAGCCTAGGCGACACCGGGGAGCTGTTTTTT	CASLGDTGELFF
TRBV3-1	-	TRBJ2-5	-	TGTGCCAGCAGCCAAGATATTGGGGAAGGAGAGACCCAGTACTTC	CASSQDIGEGETQYF
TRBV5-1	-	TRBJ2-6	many	TGCGCCAGCAGCTTTAGAGGGGCCAACGTCCTGACTTTC	CASSFRGANVLTF
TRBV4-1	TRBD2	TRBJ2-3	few	TGCGCCAGCAGCCAATCCGGGACTAGCGGCACAGATACGCAGTATTTT	CASSQSGTSGTDTQYF